A selection of T cell receptor beta chains follows, all from one sample in a study of shared clonotypes between healthy human individuals. The protocol was immunoSEQ multiplex PCR, while the TCRdb copy is restricted to in-frame clones and leaves out a portion. The table shows millions of clones, with about 92% occurring only once. The sequencing sample was made of naive CD8+ T cells from PBMCs. These receptor sequences come from a man aged 18-30 years in good health. Some clones in this sample may be carry-over from other donors' samples. Each CDR3 is given with its conserved first and last residue. The order of the fields is clone size, J gene, V gene, D gene, CDR3 DNA, CDR3 protein. The D gene is left open where the match is weak. Size values are once, few and many counts, or a class for expanded clones, and some rows have none.

- | TRBJ1-1 | TRBV10-3 | - | TGTGCCATCAGTGAGTCCCAGGTTTTCACTGAAGCTTTCTTT | CAISESQVFTEAFF
- | TRBJ2-1 | TRBV7-8 | - | TGTGCCAGCAGCTCGGACTTGGGGAATGAGCAGTTCTTC | CASSSDLGNEQFF
- | TRBJ2-3 | TRBV6-1 | - | TGTGCCAGCAGACCCGGGACACTGTCCGGAGATACGCAGTATTTT | CASRPGTLSGDTQYF
- | TRBJ2-7 | TRBV28 | - | TGTGCCAGCAGTTTTTGGGGGGGCACCTACGAGCAGTACTTC | CASSFWGGTYEQYF
- | TRBJ2-3 | TRBV11-2 | - | TGTGCCAGCAGCTTAGTGACCATAAGCACAGATACGCAGTATTTT | CASSLVTISTDTQYF
once | TRBJ1-3 | TRBV2 | - | TGTGCCAGCAATTATAGGAACAGGGAGGGAAACACCATATATTTT | CASNYRNREGNTIYF
- | TRBJ2-7 | TRBV11-2 | TRBD2 | TGTGCCAGCAGCCTAGCGGGAGGAGGTAGCGAGCAGTACTTC | CASSLAGGGSEQYF
- | TRBJ2-7 | TRBV6-5 | - | TGTGCCAGCAGTTCCGGGTCCATAGCGGTGGAGCAGTACTTC | CASSSGSIAVEQYF
- | TRBJ1-4 | TRBV15 | - | TGTGCCACCAGCAGGAGGGGGACCCCGAGTCCTAAACTGTTTTTT | CATSRRGTPSPKLFF
few | TRBJ1-2 | TRBV29-1 | - | TGCAGCGTTGAAGGACAGAAGAATACTAACTATGGCTACACCTTC | CSVEGQKNTNYGYTF
- | TRBJ1-5 | TRBV30 | TRBD1 | TGTGCCTGGAGCTTGGGACAGGGGGCCGAATTCTCTTATCAGCCCCAGCATTTT | CAWSLGQGAEFSYQPQHF
- | TRBJ2-1 | TRBV11-2 | TRBD1 | TGTGCCAGCAGCTTAGTAGGCCGGACAGGGCCTTACAATGAGCAGTTCTTC | CASSLVGRTGPYNEQFF
- | TRBJ2-1 | TRBV4-3 | - | TGCGCCAGCACCCCCTACGGGGGCTCAAGCTCCTACAATGAGCAGTTCTTC | CASTPYGGSSSYNEQFF
- | TRBJ2-7 | TRBV7-9 | TRBD2 | TGTGCCAGCAGCTCGGGGACTAACCCCTACGAGCAGTACTTC | CASSSGTNPYEQYF
- | TRBJ1-2 | TRBV19 | - | TGTGCCAGTAGTCCCCCCAGGGGTGTAGAGGGCTACACCTTC | CASSPPRGVEGYTF
- | TRBJ2-6 | TRBV28 | - | TGTGCCGAAGAGAGTTTACTCTCTGGGGCCAACGTCCTGACTTTC | CAEESLLSGANVLTF
- | TRBJ1-5 | TRBV7-8 | - | TGTGCCAGCAGCGCCAACAGGTTTAGCAATCAGCCCCAGCATTTT | CASSANRFSNQPQHF
- | TRBJ2-3 | TRBV28 | TRBD2 | TGTGCCAGCAGTTTACAGCGGGAGGTTACAGATACGCAGTATTTT | CASSLQREVTDTQYF
- | TRBJ2-1 | TRBV10-3 | - | TGTGCCATCAGTGAGTCTGAGGGTATGATATACAATGAGCAGTTCTTC | CAISESEGMIYNEQFF
few | TRBJ1-3 | TRBV5-1 | - | TGCGCCAGCACCAAATTGGCGCCTGGAAACACCATATATTTT | CASTKLAPGNTIYF
- | TRBJ1-5 | TRBV4-2 | - | TGTGCCAGCAGCTTTGGGTGGACAGTGAAACGTGATAGCAATCAGCCCCAGCATTTT | CASSFGWTVKRDSNQPQHF
- | TRBJ2-5 | TRBV5-6 | - | TGTGCCAGCACCCCGAGAGGGAGGCCGGGGGAGACCCAGTACTTC | CASTPRGRPGETQYF
- | TRBJ2-2 | TRBV19 | TRBD1 | TGTGCCAGTCGCAGGGGGACCGGGGAGCTGTTTTTT | CASRRGTGELFF
- | TRBJ1-1 | TRBV5-1 | - | TGCGCCAGCAGGCGGACGATGGGACCGAACACTGAAGCTTTCTTT | CASRRTMGPNTEAFF
- | TRBJ2-7 | TRBV9 | TRBD1 | TGTGCCAGCAGCACCAGACAGGGTTTGGAGGAGCAGTACTTC | CASSTRQGLEEQYF
- | TRBJ2-7 | TRBV13 | TRBD1 | TGTGCCAGCAGAGGACAGGGTTCCTACGAGCAGTACTTC | CASRGQGSYEQYF
once | TRBJ2-3 | TRBV18 | TRBD2 | TGTGCCAGCTCACCGGATGAGTTAGCGGGATATACGCAGTATTTT | CASSPDELAGYTQYF
- | TRBJ1-2 | TRBV27 | TRBD1 | TGTGCCAGCCGCCCGGACAGGGGGCAAGGGTATGGCTACACCTTC | CASRPDRGQGYGYTF
- | TRBJ1-1 | TRBV11-2 | - | TGTGCCAGCAGCTTTGAGACAGGACCAAAACATGAAGCTTTCTTT | CASSFETGPKHEAFF
- | TRBJ2-3 | TRBV7-9 | - | TGTGCCAGCAGCTTAGCTCCTCAGGGGCCTAGCACAGATACGCAGTATTTT | CASSLAPQGPSTDTQYF
- | TRBJ2-5 | TRBV7-9 | - | TGTGCCAGCAGCTTAATACCGTTTCAACTTCAAGAGACCCAGTACTTC | CASSLIPFQLQETQYF
- | TRBJ2-5 | TRBV4-1 | - | TGCGCCAGCAGCCGGGGGGGTGGGGGCCGCCACCAAGAGACCCAGTACTTC | CASSRGGGGRHQETQYF
- | TRBJ1-5 | TRBV27 | - | TGTGCCAGCAGTCCCCGGCAGGACAATCAGCCCCAGCATTTT | CASSPRQDNQPQHF
- | TRBJ1-1 | TRBV5-8 | - | TGTGCCAGCAGCTTGGTCGCACGTATGAACACTGAAGCTTTCTTT | CASSLVARMNTEAFF
- | TRBJ2-3 | TRBV19 | TRBD1 | TGTGCCAGTAGTCCCTCCCCCCCGGCAGGGGGCATTGGGAATACGCAGTATTTT | CASSPSPPAGGIGNTQYF
- | TRBJ1-5 | TRBV10-3 | TRBD1 | TGTGCCATCAGTGAGTCTTGGGGACAGGGGCTGGATCAGCCCCAGCATTTT | CAISESWGQGLDQPQHF
- | TRBJ2-7 | TRBV19 | TRBD2 | TGTGCCAGTTCCCCCGGGTCGGTAGCGGGAGGGTATCTCGAGCAGTACTTC | CASSPGSVAGGYLEQYF
- | TRBJ2-2 | TRBV7-6 | - | TGTGCCAGCAGCTTATTACTAGCTGGTTCCGGGGAGCTGTTTTTT | CASSLLLAGSGELFF
- | TRBJ2-2 | TRBV29-1 | - | TGCAGCGTTGAACGCAGACTAACCGGGGAGCTGTTTTTT | CSVERRLTGELFF
- | TRBJ1-2 | TRBV27 | - | TGTGCCAGCAGTCCTACCGGGACTTTCTATGGCTACACCTTC | CASSPTGTFYGYTF